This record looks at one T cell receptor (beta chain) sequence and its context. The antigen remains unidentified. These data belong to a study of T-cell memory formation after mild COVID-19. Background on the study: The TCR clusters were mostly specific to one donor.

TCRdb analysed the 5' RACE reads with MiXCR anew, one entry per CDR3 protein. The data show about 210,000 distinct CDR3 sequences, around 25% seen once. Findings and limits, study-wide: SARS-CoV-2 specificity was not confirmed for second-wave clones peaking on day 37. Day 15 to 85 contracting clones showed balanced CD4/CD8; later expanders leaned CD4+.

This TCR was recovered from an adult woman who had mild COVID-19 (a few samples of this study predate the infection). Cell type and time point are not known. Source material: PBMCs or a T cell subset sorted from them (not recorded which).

CDR3 sequence (DNA): TGTGCCAGCAGCCAAACCCAAGAGACCCAGTACTTC. Translated, it gives CASSQTQETQYF. The chain couples TRBV3-1 to TRBJ2-5; D unresolved. The CDR3 runs to 12 residues. Germline V gene data show CDR1 as LGHDT and CDR2 as YNNKEL (reference sequence). Deletions cut 2 bases from V and 1 base from J, with 2 bases between.